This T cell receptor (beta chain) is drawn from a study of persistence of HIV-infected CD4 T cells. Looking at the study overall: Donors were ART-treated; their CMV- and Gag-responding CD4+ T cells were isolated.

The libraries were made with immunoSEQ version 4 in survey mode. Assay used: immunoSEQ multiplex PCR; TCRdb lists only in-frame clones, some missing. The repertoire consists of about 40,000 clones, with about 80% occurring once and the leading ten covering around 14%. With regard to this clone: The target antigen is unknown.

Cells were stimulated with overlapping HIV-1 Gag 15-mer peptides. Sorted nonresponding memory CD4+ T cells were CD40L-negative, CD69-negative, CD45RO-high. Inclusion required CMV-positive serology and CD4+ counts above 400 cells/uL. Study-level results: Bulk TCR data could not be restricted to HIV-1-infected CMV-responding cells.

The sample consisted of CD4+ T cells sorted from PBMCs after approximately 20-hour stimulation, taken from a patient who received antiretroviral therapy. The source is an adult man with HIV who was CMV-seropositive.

CDR3 sequence: CASSYTSGTYEQYF. CDR3 bases: TGTGCCAGCAGTTATACTAGCGGGACCTACGAGCAGTACTTC. The genes are TRBV6-2 or TRBV6-3 and TRBJ2-7; 10 nucleotides agree with TRBD2. CDR1 and CDR2 from the germline V gene are MNHEY and SVGEGT. J gave up 2 bases and V 3 bases, and 1 base lay outside the gene matches. CDR3 length: 14 amino acids.